A selection of T cell receptor beta chains follows, all from one sample in a study of regulatory T cells in long-lasting Graves disease. TCRdb processed the multiplex PCR reads anew with MiXCR; each CDR3 protein has one entry. This sample has some 250,000 distinct CDR3 sequences, with about 17% found just once. The data also belong to a second study, concerning T cells in Graves' hyperthyroidism and ophthalmopathy.

Sequenced material: peripheral blood mononuclear cells (PBMCs), taken at new diagnosis, from a patient treated with antithyroid drugs. Receptors were obtained from a woman in her twenties or thirties with Graves disease. Each CDR3 is given without its conserved first and last residue.

j_call,v_call,cdr3_aa
TRBJ1-2,TRBV2,ASLPPGTGGRGYT
TRBJ2-2,TRBV9,ASSVDGRHTGELF
TRBJ1-2,TRBV10-3,AISYSSWQGAYGYT
TRBJ2-1,TRBV6-1,ASQWGAINEQF
TRBJ2-3,TRBV2,ASSGTSGGADTQY
TRBJ1-2,TRBV5-1,ASSLPDRAAGYT
TRBJ2-1,TRBV19,ASSISGVFNEQF
TRBJ2-7,TRBV4-1,ASSPGQWSYEQY
TRBJ1-2,TRBV3-1,ASSQRASSDGYT
TRBJ2-4,TRBV12-5,ASGLVPWGAIAKNIQY
TRBJ2-5,TRBV11-2,ASSSGSSGETQY
TRBJ2-7,TRBV27,ASSLYFSGHEQY
TRBJ1-3,TRBV10-3,AISGSFSGNTIY
TRBJ2-1,TRBV2,ASSLTTTSGTYNEQF
TRBJ1-5,TRBV29-1,SAGVENNQPQH
TRBJ1-4,TRBV5-1,ASSSAGTGVGEKLF
TRBJ2-3,TRBV28,ASSPPSDLTDTQY
TRBJ1-3,TRBV3-1,ASSRRRVDSAGNTIY
TRBJ2-2,TRBV9,ASSVVQGNTGELF
TRBJ1-2,TRBV28,ASGIRPWGQTNYGYT
TRBJ1-6,TRBV2,ASSEGGTYNSPLH
TRBJ1-4,TRBV4-1,ASSQDEGQDEKLF
TRBJ2-3,TRBV29-1,SVEVATSSTDTQY
TRBJ1-3,TRBV3-1,ASSLRGRGNTIY
TRBJ2-7,TRBV3-1,ASSPHAGAYEQY
TRBJ2-2,TRBV18,ASSPQGSTGELF
TRBJ2-5,TRBV6-1,ASTLGLAGGQETQY
TRBJ2-6,TRBV20-1,SAVITADSGANVLT
TRBJ1-4,TRBV2,ASRVRHLSNEKLF
TRBJ1-5,TRBV20-1,SAQRSYGGSNQPQH
TRBJ2-7,TRBV20-1,SSTDRDSYEQY
TRBJ1-1,TRBV9,ASSVGQSYTEAF
TRBJ1-1,TRBV11-2,ASSFDRMNTEAF
TRBJ2-3,TRBV19,ASSRQGLADTQY
TRBJ2-1,TRBV6-1,ASSERAEPYNEQF
TRBJ1-1,TRBV2,ASSAPENTEAF
TRBJ1-1,TRBV20-1,SAWGQGNTEAF
TRBJ1-3,TRBV20-1,SARQGLQGNTIY
TRBJ2-2,TRBV18,ASSLTSGELTGELF
TRBJ1-4,TRBV7-2,ASSSLGGANEKLF
TRBJ1-4,TRBV29-1,SVDSGGTNEKLF
TRBJ1-1,TRBV29-1,SVADGRNTEAF
TRBJ2-7,TRBV5-1,ASSVPGIRPNEQY
TRBJ2-7,TRBV20-1,SVLSGGSYEQY
TRBJ1-1,TRBV27,ASSLKGHRTEAF
TRBJ1-5,TRBV6-2/TRBV6-3,ASSSGTLNQPQH
TRBJ1-2,TRBV29-1,SARPGEGYGYT
TRBJ1-3,TRBV9,ASSVDKSSGGNTIY
TRBJ2-1,TRBV20-1,SARATGGLNNEQF
TRBJ2-7,TRBV7-9,ASSLAFDPAGQY
TRBJ1-5,TRBV7-8,ASSEGTGREQPQH
TRBJ2-1,TRBV7-6,ASSFGGGRNEQF